What follows is one T cell receptor (beta chain) and its context. The antigen remains unidentified. Isolated RNA was reverse transcribed in full, so expressed TCRB transcripts were sequenced. Libraries were prepared by immunoSEQ multiplex PCR; TCRdb keeps only in-frame clonotypes and omits some of them. The sample comprises a few hundred thousand clones, more than 9% of which are singletons, and around 0.031% rests with the top ten. The CDR3 loop spans 16 amino acids. Germline CDR1 is SEHNR and CDR2 is FQNEAQ (reference sequence). Trimming removed 5 bases at V and 1 base at J, with 15 bases between. This entry comes from a study of beta chain features in type 1 diabetes. Findings and limits, study-wide: Shortening of TCRB CDR3s, moderate but significant, appeared in all four CD4+ subsets of Type 1 diabetes patients.

This sequence originates from a woman aged 18-30 years in good health. Material for sequencing was naive CD4+ T cells from blood. This rearrangement joins TRBV7-9 to TRBJ2-1; TRBD2 might be the D (7 bases). The CDR3 DNA reads TGTGCCAGCAGCCTAATTCGGGGGGCATCCTACAATGAGCAGTTCTTC. Translated, it gives CASSLIRGASYNEQFF.